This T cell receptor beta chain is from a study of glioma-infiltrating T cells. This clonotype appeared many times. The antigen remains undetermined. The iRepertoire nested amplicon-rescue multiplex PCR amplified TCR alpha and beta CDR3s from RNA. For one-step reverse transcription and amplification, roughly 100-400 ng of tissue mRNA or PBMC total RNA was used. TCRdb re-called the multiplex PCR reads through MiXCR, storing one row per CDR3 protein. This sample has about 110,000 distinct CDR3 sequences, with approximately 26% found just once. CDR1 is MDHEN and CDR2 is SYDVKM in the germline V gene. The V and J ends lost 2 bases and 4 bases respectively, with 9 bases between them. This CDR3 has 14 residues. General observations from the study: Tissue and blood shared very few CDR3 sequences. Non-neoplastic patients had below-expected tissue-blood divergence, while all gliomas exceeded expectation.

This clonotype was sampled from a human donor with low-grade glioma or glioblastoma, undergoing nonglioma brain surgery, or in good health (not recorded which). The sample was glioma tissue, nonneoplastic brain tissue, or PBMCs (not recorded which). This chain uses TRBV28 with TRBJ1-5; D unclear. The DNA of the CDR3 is TGTGCCAGCAGTTTAGGGTCGAGAAATCAGCCCCAGCATTTT. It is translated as CASSLGSRNQPQHF. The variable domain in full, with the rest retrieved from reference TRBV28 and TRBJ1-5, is DVKVTQSSRYLVKRTGEKVFLECVQDMDHENMFWYRQDPGLGLRLIYFSYDVKMKEKGDIPEGYSVSREKKERFSLILESASTNQTSMYLCASSLGSRNQPQHFGDGTRLSIL.